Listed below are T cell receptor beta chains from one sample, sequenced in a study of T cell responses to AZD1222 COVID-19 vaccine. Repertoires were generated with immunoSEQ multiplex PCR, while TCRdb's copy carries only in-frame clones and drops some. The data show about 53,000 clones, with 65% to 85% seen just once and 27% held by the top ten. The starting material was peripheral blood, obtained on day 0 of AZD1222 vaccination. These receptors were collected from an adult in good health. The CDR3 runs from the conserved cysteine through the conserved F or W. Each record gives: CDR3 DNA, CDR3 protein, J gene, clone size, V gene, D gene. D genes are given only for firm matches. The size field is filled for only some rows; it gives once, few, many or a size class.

CDR3 DNA: TGTGCCAGCAGTTACCCCGGAGGTGGGGAGACCCAGTACTTC
CDR3 protein: CASSYPGGGETQYF
J gene: TRBJ2-5
clone size: -
V gene: TRBV6-5
D gene: -

CDR3 DNA: TGTGCCAGCAGCGCGGACAGGGGTGGAGGCTACACCTTC
CDR3 protein: CASSADRGGGYTF
J gene: TRBJ1-2
clone size: -
V gene: TRBV11-1
D gene: TRBD1

CDR3 DNA: TGTGCCAGCAGCGCCGTAAACTCTGAAGCTTTCTTT
CDR3 protein: CASSAVNSEAFF
J gene: TRBJ1-1
clone size: -
V gene: TRBV9
D gene: -

CDR3 DNA: TGTGCCAGCAGCTCACCCTTTTTGGGGGGCCGTAGTGAGCAGTTCTTC
CDR3 protein: CASSSPFLGGRSEQFF
J gene: TRBJ2-1
clone size: -
V gene: TRBV7-3
D gene: -

CDR3 DNA: TGTGCCACCAGCGACGGACAGGGGGACTGGGGTGAGCAGTTCTTC
CDR3 protein: CATSDGQGDWGEQFF
J gene: TRBJ2-1
clone size: once
V gene: TRBV15
D gene: TRBD1

CDR3 DNA: TGTGCCAGCAGTTTCGCGAGCTCCTACGAGCAGTACTTC
CDR3 protein: CASSFASSYEQYF
J gene: TRBJ2-7
clone size: -
V gene: TRBV28
D gene: -

CDR3 DNA: TGTGCCTGGAGTGTAGGGGGGGGTGGCTACGAGCAGTACTTC
CDR3 protein: CAWSVGGGGYEQYF
J gene: TRBJ2-7
clone size: -
V gene: TRBV30
D gene: -

CDR3 DNA: TGTGCCAGCAGCACCGGGAGGGGAGATTCACCCCTCCACTTT
CDR3 protein: CASSTGRGDSPLHF
J gene: TRBJ1-6
clone size: -
V gene: TRBV11-3
D gene: -

CDR3 DNA: TGTGCCAGCAGCCAAGAAACTCAGCTAGCCAAAAACATTCAGTACTTC
CDR3 protein: CASSQETQLAKNIQYF
J gene: TRBJ2-4
clone size: medium-sized
V gene: TRBV3-1/TRBV3-2
D gene: -

CDR3 DNA: TGTGCCAGCAGCCAAGAAAGAGCGATTTCGTCCTACGAGCAGTACTTC
CDR3 protein: CASSQERAISSYEQYF
J gene: TRBJ2-7
clone size: -
V gene: TRBV3-1/TRBV3-2
D gene: -

CDR3 DNA: TGTGCCAGTAGTATAGTCGCAGGGCGGGACAATGGCTACACCTTC
CDR3 protein: CASSIVAGRDNGYTF
J gene: TRBJ1-2
clone size: -
V gene: TRBV19
D gene: -

CDR3 DNA: TGTGCCACCAGCCAGGGGAATTCGGCCCATGGCTACACCTTC
CDR3 protein: CATSQGNSAHGYTF
J gene: TRBJ1-2
clone size: -
V gene: TRBV15
D gene: -

CDR3 DNA: TGTGCCAGCAGTGAATCCGGGACACCCCATGGCTACACCTTC
CDR3 protein: CASSESGTPHGYTF
J gene: TRBJ1-2
clone size: few
V gene: TRBV6-1
D gene: -

CDR3 DNA: TGTGCCAGCAGCTTTGGACTAGCGGGAGGGGCGGATACGCAGTATTTT
CDR3 protein: CASSFGLAGGADTQYF
J gene: TRBJ2-3
clone size: few
V gene: TRBV7-2
D gene: TRBD2

CDR3 DNA: TGTGCCAGCAGTCCAACCCTCGTGGCCCATGAGCAGTTCTTC
CDR3 protein: CASSPTLVAHEQFF
J gene: TRBJ2-1
clone size: -
V gene: TRBV27
D gene: -

CDR3 DNA: TGTGCCAGCAGCGATGGCGGGAGCGGAACAGATACGCAGTATTTT
CDR3 protein: CASSDGGSGTDTQYF
J gene: TRBJ2-3
clone size: -
V gene: TRBV9
D gene: TRBD2

CDR3 DNA: TGTGCCAGCAGCTTAGGGCTAGCGGGTCGGGAGACCCAGTACTTC
CDR3 protein: CASSLGLAGRETQYF
J gene: TRBJ2-5
clone size: -
V gene: TRBV11-1
D gene: TRBD2

CDR3 DNA: TGTGCCAGCTCCCTGAACACAGGGGATGAAAAACTGTTTTTT
CDR3 protein: CASSLNTGDEKLFF
J gene: TRBJ1-4
clone size: -
V gene: TRBV18
D gene: TRBD1